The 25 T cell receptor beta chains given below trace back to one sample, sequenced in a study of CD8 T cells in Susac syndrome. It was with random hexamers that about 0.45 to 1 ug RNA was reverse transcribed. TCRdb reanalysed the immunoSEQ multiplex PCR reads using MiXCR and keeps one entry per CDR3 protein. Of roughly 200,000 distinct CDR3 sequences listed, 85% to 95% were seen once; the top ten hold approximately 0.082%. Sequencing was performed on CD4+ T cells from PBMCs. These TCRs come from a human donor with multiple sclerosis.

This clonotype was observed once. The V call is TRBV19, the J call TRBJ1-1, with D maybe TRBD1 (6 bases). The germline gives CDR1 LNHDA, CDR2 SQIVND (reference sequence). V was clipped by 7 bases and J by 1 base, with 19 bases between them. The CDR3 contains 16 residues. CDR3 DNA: TGTGCCAGTACGGGGGCCGGGATAAGGGGGAACACTGAAGCTTTCTTT. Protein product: CASTGAGIRGNTEAFF.

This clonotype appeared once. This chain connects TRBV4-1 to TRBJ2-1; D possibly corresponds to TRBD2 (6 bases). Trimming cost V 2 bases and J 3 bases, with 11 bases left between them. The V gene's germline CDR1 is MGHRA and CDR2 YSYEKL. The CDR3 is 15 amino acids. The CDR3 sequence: CASSQSGGNYNEQFF. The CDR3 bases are TGCGCCAGCAGCCAATCCGGGGGAAACTACAATGAGCAGTTCTTC.

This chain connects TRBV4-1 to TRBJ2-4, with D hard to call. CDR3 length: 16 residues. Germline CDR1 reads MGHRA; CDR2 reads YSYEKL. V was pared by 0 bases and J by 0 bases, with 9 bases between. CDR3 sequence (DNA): TGCGCCAGCAGCCAAGAAGGATTTTTAGCCAAAAACATTCAGTACTTC. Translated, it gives CASSQEGFLAKNIQYF.

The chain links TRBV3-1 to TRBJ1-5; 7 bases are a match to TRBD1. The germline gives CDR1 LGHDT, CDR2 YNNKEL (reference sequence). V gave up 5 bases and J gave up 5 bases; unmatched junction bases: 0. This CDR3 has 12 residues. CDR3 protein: CASSDRDQPQHF. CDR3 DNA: TGTGCCAGCAGCGACAGGGATCAGCCCCAGCATTTT.

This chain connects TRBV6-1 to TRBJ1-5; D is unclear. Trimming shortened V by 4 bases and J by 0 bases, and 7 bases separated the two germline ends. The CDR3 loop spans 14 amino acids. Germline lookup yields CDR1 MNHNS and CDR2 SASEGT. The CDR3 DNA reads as TGTGCCAGCAGTGGAGAGTATAGCAATCAGCCCCAGCATTTT. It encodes CASSGEYSNQPQHF.

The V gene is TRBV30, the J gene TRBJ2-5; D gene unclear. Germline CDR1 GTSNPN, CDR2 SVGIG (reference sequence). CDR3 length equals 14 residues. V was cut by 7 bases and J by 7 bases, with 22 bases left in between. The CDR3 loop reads CASTRQPSMGTQYF. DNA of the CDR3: TGTGCCTCGACCCGTCAACCTTCCATGGGGACCCAGTACTTC.

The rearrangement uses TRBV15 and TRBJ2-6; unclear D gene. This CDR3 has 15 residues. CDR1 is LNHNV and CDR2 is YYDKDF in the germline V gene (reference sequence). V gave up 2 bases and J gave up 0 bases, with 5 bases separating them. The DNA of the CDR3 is TGTGCCACCAGCAGATATAACTCTGGGGCCAACGTCCTGACTTTC. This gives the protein CATSRYNSGANVLTF.

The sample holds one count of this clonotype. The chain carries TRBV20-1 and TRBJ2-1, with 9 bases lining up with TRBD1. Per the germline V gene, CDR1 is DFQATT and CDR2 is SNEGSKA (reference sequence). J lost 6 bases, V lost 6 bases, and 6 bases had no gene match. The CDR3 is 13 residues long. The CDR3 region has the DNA TGCAGTGCCGTAAGGGGACAGGGCAATGAGCAGTTCTTC. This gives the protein CSAVRGQGNEQFF.

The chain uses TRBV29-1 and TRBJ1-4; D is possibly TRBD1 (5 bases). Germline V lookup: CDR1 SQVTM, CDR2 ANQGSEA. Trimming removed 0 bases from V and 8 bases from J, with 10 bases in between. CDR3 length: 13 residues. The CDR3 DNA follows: TGCAGCGTTGAAGACGGGGCGAGAGAAAAACTGTTTTTT. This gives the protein CSVEDGAREKLFF.

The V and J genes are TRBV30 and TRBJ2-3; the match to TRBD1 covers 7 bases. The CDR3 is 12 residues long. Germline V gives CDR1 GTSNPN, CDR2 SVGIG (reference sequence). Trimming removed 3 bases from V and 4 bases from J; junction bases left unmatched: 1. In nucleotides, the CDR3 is TGTGCCTGGAGAGGGACAGCAGATACGCAGTATTTT. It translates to CAWRGTADTQYF.

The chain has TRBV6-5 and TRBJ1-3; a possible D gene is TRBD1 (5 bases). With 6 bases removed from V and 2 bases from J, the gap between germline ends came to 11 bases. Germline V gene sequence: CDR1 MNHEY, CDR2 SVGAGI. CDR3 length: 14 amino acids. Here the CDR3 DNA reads TGTGCCAGCAGAGCCAGGGCAACTGGAAACACCATATATTTT. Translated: CASRARATGNTIYF.

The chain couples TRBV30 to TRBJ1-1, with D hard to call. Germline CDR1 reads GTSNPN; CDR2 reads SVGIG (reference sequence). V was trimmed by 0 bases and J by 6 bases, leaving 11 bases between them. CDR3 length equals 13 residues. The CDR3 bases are TGTGCCTGGAGTGTACTTCGTAGCCCTGAAGCTTTCTTT. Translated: CAWSVLRSPEAFF.

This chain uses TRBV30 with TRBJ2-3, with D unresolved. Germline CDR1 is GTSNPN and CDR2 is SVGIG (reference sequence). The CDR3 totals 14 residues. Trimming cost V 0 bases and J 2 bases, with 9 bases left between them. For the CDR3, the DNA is TGTGCCTGGAGTGTACTCAGGACCACAGATACGCAGTATTTT. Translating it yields CAWSVLRTTDTQYF.

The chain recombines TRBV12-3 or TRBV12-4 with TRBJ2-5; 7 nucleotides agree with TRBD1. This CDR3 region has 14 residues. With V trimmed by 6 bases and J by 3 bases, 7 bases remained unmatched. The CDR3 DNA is TGTGCCAGCAGCCGACAGGGTTCGGAAGAGACCCAGTACTTC. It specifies CASSRQGSEETQYF.

The CDR3 here is CASSPDSQYNQPQHF. The CDR3 DNA sequence: TGTGCCAGCAGCCCGGACAGTCAATACAATCAGCCCCAGCATTTT. The genes are TRBV12-3 or TRBV12-4 and TRBJ1-5; possibly TRBD1 for D (6 bases). The CDR3 extends over 15 amino acids. The ends were cut back, 6 bases at V and 3 bases at J, with 15 bases in the middle.

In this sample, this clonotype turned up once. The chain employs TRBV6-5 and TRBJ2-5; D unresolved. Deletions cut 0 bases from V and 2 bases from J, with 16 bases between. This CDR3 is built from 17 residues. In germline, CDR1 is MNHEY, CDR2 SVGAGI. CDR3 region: CASSYSRPRTGQETQYF. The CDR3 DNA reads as TGTGCCAGCAGTTACTCGAGGCCGAGGACCGGGCAAGAGACCCAGTACTTC.

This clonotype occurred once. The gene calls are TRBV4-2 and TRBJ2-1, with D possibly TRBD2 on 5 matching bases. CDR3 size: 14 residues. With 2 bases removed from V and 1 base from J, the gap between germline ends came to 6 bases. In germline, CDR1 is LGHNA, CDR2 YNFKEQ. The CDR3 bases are TGTGCCAGCAGCCAAAGGGAGTCCTACAATGAGCAGTTCTTC. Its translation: CASSQRESYNEQFF.

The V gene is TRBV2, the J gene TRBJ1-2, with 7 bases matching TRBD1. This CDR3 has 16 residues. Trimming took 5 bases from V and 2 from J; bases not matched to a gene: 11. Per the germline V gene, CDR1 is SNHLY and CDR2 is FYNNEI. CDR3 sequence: CASSPSQTGTNYGYTF. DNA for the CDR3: TGTGCCAGCAGTCCTTCGCAGACAGGGACAAACTATGGCTACACCTTC.

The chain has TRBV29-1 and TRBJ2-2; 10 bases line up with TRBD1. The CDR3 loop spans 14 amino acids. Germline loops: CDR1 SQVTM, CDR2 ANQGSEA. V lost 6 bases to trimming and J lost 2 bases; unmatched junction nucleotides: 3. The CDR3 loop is CSVRDRGNTGELFF. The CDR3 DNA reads TGCAGCGTCCGGGACAGGGGAAACACCGGGGAGCTGTTTTTT.

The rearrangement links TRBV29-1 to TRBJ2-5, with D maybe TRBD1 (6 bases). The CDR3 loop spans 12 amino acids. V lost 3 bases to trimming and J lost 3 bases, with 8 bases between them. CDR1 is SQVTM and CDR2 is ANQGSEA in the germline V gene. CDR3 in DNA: TGCAGCGTTGATAGACAGGAAGAGACCCAGTACTTC. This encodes CSVDRQEETQYF.

CDR3 sequence (DNA): TGTGCCAGCAGCGTAGAGACAGTCTCCTACAATGAGCAGTTCTTC. It specifies CASSVETVSYNEQFF. The chain joins TRBV9 to TRBJ2-1, with D maybe TRBD1 (5 bases). The CDR3 has 15 amino acids. Looked up from germline, CDR1 is SGDLS and CDR2 is YYNGEE. Trimming cost V 0 bases and J 0 bases, with 7 bases left between them.

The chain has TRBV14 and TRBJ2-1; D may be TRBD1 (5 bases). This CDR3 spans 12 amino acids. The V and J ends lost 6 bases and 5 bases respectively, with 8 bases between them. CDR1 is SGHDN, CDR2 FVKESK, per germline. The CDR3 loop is CASRLQDNEQFF. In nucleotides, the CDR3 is TGTGCCAGCAGATTACAGGACAATGAGCAGTTCTTC.

The CDR3 nucleotides read TGTGCCTGGAATCTGCCAGCCAATGAGCAGTTCTTC. Amino acid sequence: CAWNLPANEQFF. The V call is TRBV30, the J call TRBJ2-1; D is ambiguous. Germline V lookup: CDR1 GTSNPN, CDR2 SVGIG (reference sequence). V lost 4 bases to trimming and J lost 6 bases, with 10 bases between them. CDR3 size: 12 residues.

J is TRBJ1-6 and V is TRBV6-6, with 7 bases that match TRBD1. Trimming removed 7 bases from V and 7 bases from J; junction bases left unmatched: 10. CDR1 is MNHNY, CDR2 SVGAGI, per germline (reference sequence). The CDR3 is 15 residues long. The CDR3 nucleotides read TGTGCCAGCACCCCGACAGGGATGGGAAATTCACCCCTCCACTTT. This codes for CASTPTGMGNSPLHF.

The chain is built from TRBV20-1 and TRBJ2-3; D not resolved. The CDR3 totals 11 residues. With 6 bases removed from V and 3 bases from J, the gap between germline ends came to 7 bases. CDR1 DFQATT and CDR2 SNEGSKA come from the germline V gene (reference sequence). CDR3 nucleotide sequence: TGCAGTGCCCCGCGGACAGATACGCAGTATTTT. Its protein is CSAPRTDTQYF.